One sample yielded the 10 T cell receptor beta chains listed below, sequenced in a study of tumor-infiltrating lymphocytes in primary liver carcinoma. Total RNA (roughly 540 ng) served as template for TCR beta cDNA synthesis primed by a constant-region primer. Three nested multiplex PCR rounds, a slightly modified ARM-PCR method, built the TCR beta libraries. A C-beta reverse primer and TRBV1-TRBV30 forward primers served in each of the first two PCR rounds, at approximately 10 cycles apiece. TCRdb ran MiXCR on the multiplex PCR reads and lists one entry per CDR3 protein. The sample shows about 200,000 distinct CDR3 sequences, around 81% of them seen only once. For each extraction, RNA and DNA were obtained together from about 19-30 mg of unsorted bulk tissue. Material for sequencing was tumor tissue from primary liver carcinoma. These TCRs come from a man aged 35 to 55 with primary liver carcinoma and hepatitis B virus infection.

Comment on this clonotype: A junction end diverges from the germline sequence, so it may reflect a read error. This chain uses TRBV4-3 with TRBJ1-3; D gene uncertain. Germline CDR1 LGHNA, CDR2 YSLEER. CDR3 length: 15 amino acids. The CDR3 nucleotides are TGCGCCAGCAGCCAAGTTGGGAACACTGGAAACATCATATATTTT. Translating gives CASSQVGNTGNIIYF.

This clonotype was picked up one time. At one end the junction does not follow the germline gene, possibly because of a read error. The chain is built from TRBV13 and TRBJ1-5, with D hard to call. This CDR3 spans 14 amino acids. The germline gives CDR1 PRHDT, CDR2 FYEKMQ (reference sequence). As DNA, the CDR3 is TGTGCCAGCAGCTTAGGAGGGTCTCATGAGCCCCAGCGTTTT. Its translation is CASSLGGSHEPQRF.

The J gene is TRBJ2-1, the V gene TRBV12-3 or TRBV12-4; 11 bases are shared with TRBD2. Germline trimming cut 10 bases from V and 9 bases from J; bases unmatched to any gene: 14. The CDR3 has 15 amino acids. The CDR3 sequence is CAKSSRLAGMGEQFF. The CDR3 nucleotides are TGTGCCAAGAGTTCGAGACTAGCGGGAATGGGTGAGCAGTTCTTC.

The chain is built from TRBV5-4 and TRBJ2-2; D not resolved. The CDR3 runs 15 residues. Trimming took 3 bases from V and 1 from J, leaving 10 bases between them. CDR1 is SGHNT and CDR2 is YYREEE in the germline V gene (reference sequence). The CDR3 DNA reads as TGTGCCAGCAGCTCGACTTCCGTGAACACCGGGGAGCTGTTTTTT. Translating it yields CASSSTSVNTGELFF.

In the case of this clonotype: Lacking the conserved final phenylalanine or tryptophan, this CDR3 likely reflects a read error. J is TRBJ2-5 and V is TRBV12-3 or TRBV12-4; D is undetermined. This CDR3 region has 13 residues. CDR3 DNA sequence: TGTGCCAACAGTTTAAGTGGAGTGGAGACCCAGTACTTA. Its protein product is CANSLSGVETQYL.

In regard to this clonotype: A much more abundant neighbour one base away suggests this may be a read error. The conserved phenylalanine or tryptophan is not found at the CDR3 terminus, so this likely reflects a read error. The CDR3 protein is CASSKRYEGEQYS. In DNA form, the CDR3 reads TGTGCCAGCAGCAAGCGTTACGAGGGGGAGCAGTACTCC. The chain uses TRBV4-2 and TRBJ2-7, with D perhaps being TRBD1 or TRBD2 (5 bases each). Deletions cut 5 bases from V and 7 bases from J, with 15 bases between. CDR3 length: 13 amino acids. CDR1 and CDR2 (germline): LGHNA, YNFKEQ.

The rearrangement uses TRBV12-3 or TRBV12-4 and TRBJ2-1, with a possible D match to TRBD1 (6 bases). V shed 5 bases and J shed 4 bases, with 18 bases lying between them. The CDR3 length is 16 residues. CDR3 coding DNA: TGTGCCAGCAGTCCACCCGTGACAGGCCATTACAATGAGCAGTTCTTC. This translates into CASSPPVTGHYNEQFF.

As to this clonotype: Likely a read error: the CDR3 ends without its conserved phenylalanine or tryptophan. The CDR3 loop reads CAGSPGTGSGNEQFI. The CDR3 DNA reads TGTGCCGGCAGCCCAGGGACAGGGAGTGGGAATGAGCAGTTCATC. The rearrangement links TRBV7-3 to TRBJ2-1, with 9 positions matching TRBD1. CDR1 SGHTA and CDR2 FQGTGA come from the germline V gene. The CDR3 totals 15 residues.

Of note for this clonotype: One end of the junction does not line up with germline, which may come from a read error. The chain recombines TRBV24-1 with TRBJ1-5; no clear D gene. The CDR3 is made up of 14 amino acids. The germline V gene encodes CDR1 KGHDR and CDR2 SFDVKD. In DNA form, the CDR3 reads TGCGACACCAGTGACCGGGATATAGGACAGCCCCAGCATTTT. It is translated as CDTSDRDIGQPQHF.

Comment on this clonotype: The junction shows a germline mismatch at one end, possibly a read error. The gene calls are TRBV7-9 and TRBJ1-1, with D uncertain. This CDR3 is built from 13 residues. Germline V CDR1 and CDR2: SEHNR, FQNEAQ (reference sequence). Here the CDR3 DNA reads TGTGCAAGCAGTTTATCCGTGAACACTGAAGCTTTCTTT. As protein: CASSLSVNTEAFF.